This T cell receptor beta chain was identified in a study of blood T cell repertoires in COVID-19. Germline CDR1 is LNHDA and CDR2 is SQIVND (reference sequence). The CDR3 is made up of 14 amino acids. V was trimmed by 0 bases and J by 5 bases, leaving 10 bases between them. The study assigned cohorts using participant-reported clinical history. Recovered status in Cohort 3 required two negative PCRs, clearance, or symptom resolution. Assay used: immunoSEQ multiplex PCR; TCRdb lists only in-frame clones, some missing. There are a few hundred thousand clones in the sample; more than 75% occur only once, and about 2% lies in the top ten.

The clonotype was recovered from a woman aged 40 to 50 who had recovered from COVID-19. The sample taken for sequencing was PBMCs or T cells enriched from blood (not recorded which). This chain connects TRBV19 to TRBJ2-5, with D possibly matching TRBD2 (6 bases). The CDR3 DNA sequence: TGTGCCAGTAGTATAGAAAAGGGGAGGGAGACCCAGTACTTC. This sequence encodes CASSIEKGRETQYF.